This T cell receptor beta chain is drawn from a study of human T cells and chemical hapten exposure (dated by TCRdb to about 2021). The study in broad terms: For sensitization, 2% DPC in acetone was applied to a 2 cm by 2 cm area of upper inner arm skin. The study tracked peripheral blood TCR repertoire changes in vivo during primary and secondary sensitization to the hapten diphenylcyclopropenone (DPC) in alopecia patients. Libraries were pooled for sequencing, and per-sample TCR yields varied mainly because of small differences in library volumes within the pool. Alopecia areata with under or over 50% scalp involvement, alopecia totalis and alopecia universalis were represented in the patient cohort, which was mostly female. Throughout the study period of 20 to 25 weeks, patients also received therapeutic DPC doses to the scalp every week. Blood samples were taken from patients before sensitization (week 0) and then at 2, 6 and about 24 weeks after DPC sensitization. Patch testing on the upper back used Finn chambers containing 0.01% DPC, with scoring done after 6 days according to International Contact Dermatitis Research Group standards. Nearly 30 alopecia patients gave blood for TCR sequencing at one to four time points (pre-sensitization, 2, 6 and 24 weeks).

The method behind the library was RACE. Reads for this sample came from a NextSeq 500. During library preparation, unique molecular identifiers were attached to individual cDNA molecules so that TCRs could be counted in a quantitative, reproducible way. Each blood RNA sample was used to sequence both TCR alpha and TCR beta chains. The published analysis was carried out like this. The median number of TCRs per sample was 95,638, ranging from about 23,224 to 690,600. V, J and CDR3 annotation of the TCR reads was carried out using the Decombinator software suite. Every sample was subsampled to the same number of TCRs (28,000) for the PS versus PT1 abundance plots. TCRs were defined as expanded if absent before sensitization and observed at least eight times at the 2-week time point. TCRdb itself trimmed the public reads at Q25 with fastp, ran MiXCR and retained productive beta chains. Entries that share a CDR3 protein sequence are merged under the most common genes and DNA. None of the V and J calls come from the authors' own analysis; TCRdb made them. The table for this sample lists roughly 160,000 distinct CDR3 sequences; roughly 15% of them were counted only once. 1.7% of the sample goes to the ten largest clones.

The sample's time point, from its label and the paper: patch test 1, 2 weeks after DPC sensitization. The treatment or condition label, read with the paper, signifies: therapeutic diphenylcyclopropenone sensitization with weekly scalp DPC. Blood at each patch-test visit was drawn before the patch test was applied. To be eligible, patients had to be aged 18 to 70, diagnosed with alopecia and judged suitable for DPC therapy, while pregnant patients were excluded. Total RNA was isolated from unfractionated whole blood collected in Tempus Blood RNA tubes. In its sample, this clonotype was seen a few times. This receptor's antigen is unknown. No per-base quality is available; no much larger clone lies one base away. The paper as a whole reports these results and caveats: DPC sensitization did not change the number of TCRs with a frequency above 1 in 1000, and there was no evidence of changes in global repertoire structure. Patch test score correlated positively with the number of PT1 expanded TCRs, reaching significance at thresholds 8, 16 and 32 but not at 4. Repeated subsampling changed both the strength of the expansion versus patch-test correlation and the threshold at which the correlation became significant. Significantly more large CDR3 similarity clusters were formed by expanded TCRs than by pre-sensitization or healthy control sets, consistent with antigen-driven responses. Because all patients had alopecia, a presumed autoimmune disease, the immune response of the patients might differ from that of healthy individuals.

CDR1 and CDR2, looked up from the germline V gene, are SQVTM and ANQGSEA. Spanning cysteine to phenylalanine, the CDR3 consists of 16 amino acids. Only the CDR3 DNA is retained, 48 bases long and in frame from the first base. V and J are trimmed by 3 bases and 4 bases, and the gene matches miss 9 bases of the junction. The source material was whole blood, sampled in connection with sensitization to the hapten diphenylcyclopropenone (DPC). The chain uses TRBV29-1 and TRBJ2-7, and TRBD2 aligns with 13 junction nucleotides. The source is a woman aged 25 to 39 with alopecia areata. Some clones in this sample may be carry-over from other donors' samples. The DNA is TGCAGCGTTGAGGTACTAGCGGGAGGGCCTACGTACGAGCAGTACTTC. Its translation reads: CSVEVLAGGPTYEQYF.